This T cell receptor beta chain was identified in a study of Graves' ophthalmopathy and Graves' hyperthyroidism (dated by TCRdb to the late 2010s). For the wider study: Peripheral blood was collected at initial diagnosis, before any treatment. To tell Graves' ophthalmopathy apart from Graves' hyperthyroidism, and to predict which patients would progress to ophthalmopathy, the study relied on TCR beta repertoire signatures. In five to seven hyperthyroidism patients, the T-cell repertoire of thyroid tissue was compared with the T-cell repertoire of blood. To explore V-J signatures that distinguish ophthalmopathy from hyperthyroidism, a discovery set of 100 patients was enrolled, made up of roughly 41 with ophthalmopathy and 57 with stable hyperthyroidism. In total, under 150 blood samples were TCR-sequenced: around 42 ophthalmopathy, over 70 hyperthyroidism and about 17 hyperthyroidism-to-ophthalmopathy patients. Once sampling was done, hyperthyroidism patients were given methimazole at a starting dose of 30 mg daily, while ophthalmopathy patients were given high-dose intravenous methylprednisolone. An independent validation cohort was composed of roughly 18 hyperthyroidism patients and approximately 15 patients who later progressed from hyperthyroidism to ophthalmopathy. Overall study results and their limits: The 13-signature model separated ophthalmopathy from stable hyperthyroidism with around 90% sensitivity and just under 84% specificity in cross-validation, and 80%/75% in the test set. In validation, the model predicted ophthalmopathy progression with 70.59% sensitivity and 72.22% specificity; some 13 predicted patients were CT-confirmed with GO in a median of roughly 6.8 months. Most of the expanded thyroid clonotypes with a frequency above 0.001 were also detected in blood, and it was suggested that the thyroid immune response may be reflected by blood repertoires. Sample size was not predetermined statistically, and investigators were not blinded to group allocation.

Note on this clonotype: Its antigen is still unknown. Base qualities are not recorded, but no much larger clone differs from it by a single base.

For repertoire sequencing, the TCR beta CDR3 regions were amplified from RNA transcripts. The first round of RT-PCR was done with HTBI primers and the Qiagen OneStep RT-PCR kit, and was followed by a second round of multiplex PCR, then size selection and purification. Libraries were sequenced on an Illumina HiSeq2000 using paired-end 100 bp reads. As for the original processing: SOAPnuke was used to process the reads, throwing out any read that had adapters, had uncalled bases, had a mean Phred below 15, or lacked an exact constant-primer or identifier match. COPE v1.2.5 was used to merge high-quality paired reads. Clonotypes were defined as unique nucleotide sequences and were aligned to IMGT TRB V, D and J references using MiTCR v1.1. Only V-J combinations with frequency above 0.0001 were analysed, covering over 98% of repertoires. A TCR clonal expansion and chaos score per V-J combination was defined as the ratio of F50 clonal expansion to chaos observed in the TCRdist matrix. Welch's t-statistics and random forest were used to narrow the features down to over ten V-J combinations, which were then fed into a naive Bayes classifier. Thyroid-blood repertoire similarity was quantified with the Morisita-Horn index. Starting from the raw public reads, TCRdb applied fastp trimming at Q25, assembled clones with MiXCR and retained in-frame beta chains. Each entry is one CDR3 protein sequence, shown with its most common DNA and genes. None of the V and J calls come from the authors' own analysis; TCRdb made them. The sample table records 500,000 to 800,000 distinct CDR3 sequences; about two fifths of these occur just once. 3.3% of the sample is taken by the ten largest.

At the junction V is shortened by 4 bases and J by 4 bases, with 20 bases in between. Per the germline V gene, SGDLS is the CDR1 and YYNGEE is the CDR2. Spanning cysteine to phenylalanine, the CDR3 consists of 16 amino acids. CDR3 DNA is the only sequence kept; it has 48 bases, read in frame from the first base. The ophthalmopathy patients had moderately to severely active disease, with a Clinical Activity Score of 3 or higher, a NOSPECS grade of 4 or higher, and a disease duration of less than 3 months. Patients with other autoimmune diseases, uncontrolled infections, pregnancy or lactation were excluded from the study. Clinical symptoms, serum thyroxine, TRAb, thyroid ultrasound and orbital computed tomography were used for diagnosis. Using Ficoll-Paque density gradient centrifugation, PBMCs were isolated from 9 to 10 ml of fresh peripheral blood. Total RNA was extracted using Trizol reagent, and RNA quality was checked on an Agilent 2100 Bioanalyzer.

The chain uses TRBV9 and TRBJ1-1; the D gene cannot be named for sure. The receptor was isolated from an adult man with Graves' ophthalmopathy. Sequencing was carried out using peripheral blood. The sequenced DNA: TGTGCCAGCAGCCAAGGCGGCGGCGCCCGGGGCACTGAAGCTTTCTTT. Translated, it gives CASSQGGGARGTEAFF.